The 7 T cell receptor beta chains below were found in one sample sequenced in a study of blood T cells in healthy people across ages. Through a sample-barcoded 5' primer and a J-beta primer mix, a second PCR was run for about 6 to 11 cycles. MiXCR was run by TCRdb on the 5' RACE reads, yielding one entry per CDR3 protein. The data show about 1.5 million distinct CDR3 sequences, roughly 43% seen once. The sequenced sample consisted of blood. The receptors shown here come from a woman between 18 and 29 years old in good health.

This clonotype was seen a handful of times. J is TRBJ2-7 and V is TRBV11-2; a possible D gene is TRBD2 (6 bases). V was clipped by 6 bases and J by 6 bases, with 15 bases between them. Germline CDR1 reads SGHAT; CDR2 reads FQNNGV. The CDR3 has 13 residues. As DNA, the CDR3 is TGTGCCAGCAGGGAGGGAGCGGTCCTCGAGCAGTACTTC. Protein sequence: CASREGAVLEQYF.

Remarks on this clonotype: A much larger clone differs from this one at a single base, so this may be a read error. The chain is built from TRBV4-2 and TRBJ2-1, with TRBD1 as a possible D gene (5 bases). The CDR3 runs 15 residues. Germline CDR1 reads LGHNA; CDR2 reads YNFKEQ. The chain's CDR3 is CANSQSDSSYNEQFF. The CDR3 coding sequence is TGTGCCAACAGCCAAAGCGACAGCTCCTACAATGAGCAGTTCTTC.

This chain joins TRBV28 and TRBJ2-4; D uncertain. Germline V CDR1 and CDR2: MDHEN, SYDVKM. V was cut by 5 bases and J by 8 bases, with 13 bases left in between. The CDR3 runs 13 residues. The chain's CDR3 is CASSVQIWDIQYF. The CDR3 coding sequence is TGTGCCAGCAGTGTACAAATCTGGGACATTCAGTACTTC.

This clonotype was seen only a few times. The chain carries TRBV7-2 and TRBJ2-4; 14 bases are a match to TRBD2. The germline gives CDR1 SGHTA, CDR2 FQGNSA. The ends lost 2 bases at V and 0 bases at J; junction bases unmatched: 18. The CDR3 is 23 residues long. Written as DNA, the CDR3 is TGTGCCAGCAGCTTACCGGGACTAGCGGGAGAAACCTATTCAACTCTAGCCAAAAACATTCAGTACTTC. Protein product: CASSLPGLAGETYSTLAKNIQYF. The full variable domain, with the rest looked up from reference TRBV7-2 and TRBJ2-4, is GAGVSQSPSNKVTEKGKDVELRCDPISGHTALYWYRQSLGQGLEFLIYFQGNSAPDKSGLPSDRFSAERTGGSVSTLTIQRTQQEDSAVYLCASSLPGLAGETYSTLAKNIQYFGAGTRLSVL.

This clonotype was detected ten times or more. This chain uses TRBV12-3 or TRBV12-4 with TRBJ1-5; perhaps TRBD1 as D (5 bases). This CDR3 comprises 14 residues. V lost 4 bases and J lost 5, with 12 bases in between. The CDR3 here is CASSSQGGDQPQHF. The CDR3 DNA reads as TGTGCCAGCAGTTCCCAGGGAGGTGATCAGCCCCAGCATTTT.

This chain uses TRBV7-6 with TRBJ2-2; 7 bases agree with TRBD2. Per germline, CDR1 SGHVS and CDR2 FNYEAQ. V lost 3 bases, J lost 4 bases, and 8 bases stayed unmatched. The CDR3 is made up of 16 amino acids. CDR3 residues: CASSFRSGGSTGELFF. The DNA of the CDR3 is TGTGCCAGCAGCTTTCGATCCGGGGGGAGCACCGGGGAGCTGTTTTTT.

This clonotype appeared a few times. This CDR3 reads CASSHTGLPNSYEQYF. The CDR3 DNA is TGTGCCAGCAGCCATACGGGACTCCCCAACTCCTACGAGCAGTACTTC. The chain has TRBV7-9 and TRBJ2-7, with a weak D call TRBD2 (6 bases). Germline CDR1 and CDR2: SEHNR and FQNEAQ (reference sequence). V lost 5 bases and J lost 0, with 17 bases in between. The CDR3 is made up of 16 amino acids.